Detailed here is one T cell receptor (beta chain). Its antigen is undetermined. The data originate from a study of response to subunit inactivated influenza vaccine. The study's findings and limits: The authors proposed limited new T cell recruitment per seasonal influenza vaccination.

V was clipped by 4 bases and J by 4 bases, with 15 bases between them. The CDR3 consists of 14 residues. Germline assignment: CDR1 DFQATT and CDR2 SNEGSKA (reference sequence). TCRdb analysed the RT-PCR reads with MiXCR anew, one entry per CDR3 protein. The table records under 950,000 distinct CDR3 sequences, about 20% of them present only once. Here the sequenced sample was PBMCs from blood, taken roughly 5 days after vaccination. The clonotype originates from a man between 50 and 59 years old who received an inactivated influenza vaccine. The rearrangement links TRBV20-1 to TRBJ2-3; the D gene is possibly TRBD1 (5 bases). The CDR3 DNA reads TGCAGTGCTAATGGGGCAGGGTGGGCAGATACGCAGTATTTT. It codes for CSANGAGWADTQYF.